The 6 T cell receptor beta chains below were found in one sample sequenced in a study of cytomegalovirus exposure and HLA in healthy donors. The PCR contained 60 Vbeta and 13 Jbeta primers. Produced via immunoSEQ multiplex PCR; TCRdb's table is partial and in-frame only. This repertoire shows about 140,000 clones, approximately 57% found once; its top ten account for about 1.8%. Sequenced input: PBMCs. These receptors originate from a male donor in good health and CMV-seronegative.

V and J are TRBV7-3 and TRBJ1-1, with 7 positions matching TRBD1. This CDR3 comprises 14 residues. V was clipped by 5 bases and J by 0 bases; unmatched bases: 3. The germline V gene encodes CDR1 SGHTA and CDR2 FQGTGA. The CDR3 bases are TGTGCCAGCAGCCCACAGGGGATGAACACTGAAGCTTTCTTT. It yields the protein CASSPQGMNTEAFF.

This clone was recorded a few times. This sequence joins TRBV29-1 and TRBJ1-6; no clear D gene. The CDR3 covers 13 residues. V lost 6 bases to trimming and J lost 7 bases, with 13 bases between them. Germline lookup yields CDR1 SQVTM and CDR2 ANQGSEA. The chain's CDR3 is CSVAGGENSPLHF. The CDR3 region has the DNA TGCAGCGTCGCAGGTGGGGAGAATTCACCCCTCCACTTT.

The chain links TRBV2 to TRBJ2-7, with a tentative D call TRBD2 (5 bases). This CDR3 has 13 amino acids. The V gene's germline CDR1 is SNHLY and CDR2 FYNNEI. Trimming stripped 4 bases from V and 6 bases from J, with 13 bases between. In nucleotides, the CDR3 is TGTGCCAGCAGTGGCGGGCTTGGCGGCGAGCAGTACTTC. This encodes CASSGGLGGEQYF.

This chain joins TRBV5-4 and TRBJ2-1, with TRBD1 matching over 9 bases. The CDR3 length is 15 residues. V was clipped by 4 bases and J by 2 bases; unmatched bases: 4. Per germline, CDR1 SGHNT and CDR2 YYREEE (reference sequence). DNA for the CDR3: TGTGCCAGCAGCACGGACAGGGGCCCCTACAATGAGCAGTTCTTC. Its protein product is CASSTDRGPYNEQFF. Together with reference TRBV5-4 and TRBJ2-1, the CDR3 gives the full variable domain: ETGVTQSPTHLIKTRGQQVTLRCSSQSGHNTVSWYQQALGQGPQFIFQYYREEENGRGNFPPRFSGLQFPNYSSELNVNALELDDSALYLCASSTDRGPYNEQFFGPGTRLTVL.

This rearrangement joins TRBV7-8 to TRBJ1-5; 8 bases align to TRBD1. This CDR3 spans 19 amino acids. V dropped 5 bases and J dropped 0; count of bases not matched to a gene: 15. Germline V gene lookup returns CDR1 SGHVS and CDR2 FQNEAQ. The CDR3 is CASSPDRVALGGSNQPQHF. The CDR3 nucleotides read TGTGCCAGCAGCCCGGACAGGGTGGCCCTGGGGGGTAGCAATCAGCCCCAGCATTTT.

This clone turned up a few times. In DNA form, the CDR3 reads TGTGCCAGCAATACAGGGATCCAAAAGGGCGAGCAGTACTTC. As protein: CASNTGIQKGEQYF. This chain uses TRBV2 with TRBJ2-7; perhaps TRBD1 as D (6 bases). The CDR3 covers 14 residues. From germline, CDR1 is SNHLY and CDR2 FYNNEI. The V end lost 7 bases, the J end lost 6 bases, and 19 bases lay between the germline ends.